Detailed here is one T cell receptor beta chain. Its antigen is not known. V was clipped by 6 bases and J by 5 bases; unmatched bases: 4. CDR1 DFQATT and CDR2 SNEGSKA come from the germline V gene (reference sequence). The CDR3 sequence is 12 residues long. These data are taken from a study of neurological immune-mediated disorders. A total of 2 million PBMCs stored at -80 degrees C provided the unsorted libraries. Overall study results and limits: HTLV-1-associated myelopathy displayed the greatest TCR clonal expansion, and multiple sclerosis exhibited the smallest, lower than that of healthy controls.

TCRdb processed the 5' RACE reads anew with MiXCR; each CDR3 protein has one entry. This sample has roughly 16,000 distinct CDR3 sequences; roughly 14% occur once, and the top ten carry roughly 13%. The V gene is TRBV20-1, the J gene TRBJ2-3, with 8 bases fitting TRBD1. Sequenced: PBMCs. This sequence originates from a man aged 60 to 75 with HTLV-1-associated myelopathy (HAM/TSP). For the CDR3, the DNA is TGCAGTGCGATCGACAGGGGAGATACGCAGTATTTT. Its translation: CSAIDRGDTQYF.